These 28 T cell receptor beta chains were sequenced from one sample in a study of blood T cell repertoires in COVID-19. The data were produced by immunoSEQ multiplex PCR, yet TCRdb's version contains in-frame clones alone and is incomplete. Here the sample spans approximately 200,000 clones, about 80% being singletons. The sequencing input was peripheral blood. These receptors all stem from a woman aged 45-65 years with acute or convalescent COVID-19.

This chain connects TRBV7-8 to TRBJ1-4; perhaps TRBD1 as D (6 bases). This CDR3 is built from 13 residues. Trimming took off 9 bases at V and 8 bases at J, with 16 bases between the two ends. Germline V gene sequence: CDR1 SGHVS, CDR2 FQNEAQ. For the CDR3, the DNA is TGTGCCAGTACAGGGAAGGTCGGCGAAAAACTGTTTTTT. Protein: CASTGKVGEKLFF.

The CDR3 sequence is CASDRVGGNQPQHF. The CDR3 DNA follows: TGTGCCAGCGACAGGGTTGGGGGCAATCAGCCCCAGCATTTT. The chain links TRBV19 to TRBJ1-5; TRBD1 agrees at 7 bases. This CDR3 comprises 14 residues. The V segment lost 9 bases and the J segment 2 bases; nucleotides outside the gene matches: 7. The germline V gene encodes CDR1 LNHDA and CDR2 SQIVND (reference sequence).

This clone was recorded a few times. The chain has TRBV9 and TRBJ2-7, with a possible D match to TRBD1 (6 bases). CDR3 length: 14 amino acids. Trimming shortened V by 8 bases and J by 6 bases, and 21 bases separated the two germline ends. Germline V CDR1 and CDR2: SGDLS, YYNGEE. The CDR3 sequence: CASTRGLGAGEQYF. The CDR3 DNA follows: TGTGCCAGTACCAGGGGCCTCGGTGCTGGCGAGCAGTACTTC.

The chain carries TRBV7-2 and TRBJ2-7, with TRBD2 matching over 9 bases. CDR1 and CDR2 from the germline V gene are SGHTA and FQGNSA. The CDR3 is 13 residues long. With V trimmed by 5 bases and J by 6 bases, 5 bases remained unmatched. The CDR3 protein is CASSRLAAGEQYF. CDR3 sequence (DNA): TGTGCCAGCAGCCGACTAGCGGCCGGCGAGCAGTACTTC. The full variable domain, its missing parts supplied by reference TRBV7-2 and TRBJ2-7, is GAGVSQSPSNKVTEKGKDVELRCDPISGHTALYWYRQSLGQGLEFLIYFQGNSAPDKSGLPSDRFSAERTGGSVSTLTIQRTQQEDSAVYLCASSRLAAGEQYFGPGTRLTVT.

V gene TRBV2 combines with J gene TRBJ2-3; 10 bases map to TRBD2. The CDR3 extends over 12 amino acids. The germline V gene encodes CDR1 SNHLY and CDR2 FYNNEI. The CDR3 DNA reads as TGTGCGGGGACTAGCGGCACAGATACGCAGTATTTT. Translated, it gives CAGTSGTDTQYF.

This clone was seen a single time. The chain has TRBV5-6 and TRBJ2-1, with a weak D call TRBD2 (6 bases). This CDR3 is built from 15 residues. Germline V gene sequence: CDR1 SGHDT, CDR2 YYEEEE. The ends were cut back, 2 bases at V and 0 bases at J, with 9 bases in the middle. The CDR3 region is CASSFFGGSYNEQFF. The CDR3 coding sequence is TGTGCCAGCAGCTTCTTCGGGGGCTCCTACAATGAGCAGTTCTTC.

The rearrangement uses TRBV6-2 or TRBV6-3 and TRBJ1-2; D remains unclear. The CDR3 sequence is 11 residues long. V was pared by 6 bases and J by 7 bases, with 9 bases between. Germline CDR1 is MNHEY and CDR2 is SVGEGT. CDR3 sequence: CASSRTGGYTF. The CDR3 nucleotides are TGTGCCAGCAGCCGAACCGGTGGCTACACCTTC.

The chain recombines TRBV18 with TRBJ1-3; unclear D gene. The CDR3 spans 15 residues. Trimming took 3 bases from V and 8 from J, leaving 17 bases between them. Germline V gives CDR1 KGHSH, CDR2 LQKENI. CDR3 nucleotide sequence: TGTGCCAGCTCACCGCTTACCTCCACTCCGGACACCATATATTTT. This codes for CASSPLTSTPDTIYF.

This clone was observed a handful of times. The J gene is TRBJ2-2, the V gene TRBV2; TRBD1 might be the D (6 bases). Germline V CDR1 and CDR2: SNHLY, FYNNEI. This CDR3 is built from 14 residues. Trimming shortened V by 5 bases and J by 6 bases, and 13 bases separated the two germline ends. CDR3 DNA: TGTGCCAGCAGTACAGGGATTAGGGCCGGGGAGCTGTTTTTT. Encoded protein: CASSTGIRAGELFF.

The chain employs TRBV5-1 and TRBJ1-3; D is uncertain. This CDR3 contains 15 residues. Between the trimmed V and J ends, which lost 0 bases and 4 bases, there was a span of 11 bases. Germline V gene data show CDR1 as SGHRS and CDR2 as YFSETQ. CDR3 coding DNA: TGCGCCAGCAGCTTGGCCAGCCGGGGAGGAAACACCATATATTTT. Protein product: CASSLASRGGNTIYF.

In DNA form, the CDR3 reads TGCGCCAGCAGCTTGGCTCTAAGCGGGAGGGCCCTCGACAATGAGCAGTTCTTC. The encoded protein is CASSLALSGRALDNEQFF. The rearrangement joins TRBV5-1 to TRBJ2-1; 10 positions agree with TRBD2. V dropped 0 bases and J dropped 5; count of bases not matched to a gene: 11. From germline, CDR1 is SGHRS and CDR2 YFSETQ. The CDR3 extends over 18 amino acids.

This chain uses TRBV5-1 with TRBJ2-5, with 11 nucleotides matching TRBD1. The V gene's germline CDR1 is SGHRS and CDR2 YFSETQ. This CDR3 region has 15 residues. V lost 4 bases and J lost 2; bases outside the gene matches: 4. Here the CDR3 reads CASSAWDRGQETQYF. The DNA for the CDR3 is TGCGCCAGCAGCGCCTGGGACAGGGGGCAAGAGACCCAGTACTTC.

The V and J genes are TRBV4-1 and TRBJ1-5, with a tentative D call TRBD1 (5 bases). There are 15 residues in the CDR3. CDR1 is MGHRA, CDR2 YSYEKL, per germline. Trimming stripped 0 bases from V and 7 bases from J, with 13 bases between. The CDR3 protein is CASSQDSTGTQPQHF. The CDR3 nucleotides are TGCGCCAGCAGCCAAGATTCAACAGGCACCCAGCCCCAGCATTTT.

The V call is TRBV28, the J call TRBJ1-1, with D possibly being TRBD1 (6 bases). Germline CDR1 and CDR2: MDHEN and SYDVKM. The CDR3 runs to 16 residues. V lost 5 bases and J 4 bases, leaving 20 bases between the germline ends. The CDR3 nucleotides are TGTGCCAGCAGTCCCATAGAGAGGGGGGGCTCCACTGAAGCTTTCTTT. It encodes CASSPIERGGSTEAFF.

This rearrangement joins TRBV18 to TRBJ2-3; the D is unclear. CDR3 size: 16 residues. V lost 4 bases and J lost 2, with 16 bases in between. Germline V gene lookup returns CDR1 KGHSH and CDR2 LQKENI. DNA of the CDR3: TGTGCCAGCTCACGGAGTACGGGTCAGACCACAGATACGCAGTATTTT. Translation: CASSRSTGQTTDTQYF.

CDR3 DNA sequence: TGTGCCAGCAGTCCCGGGGGTGGATTCAAGGATGAAAAACTGTTTTTT. Protein: CASSPGGGFKDEKLFF. J is TRBJ1-4 and V is TRBV6-6; tentatively, D is TRBD1 (5 bases). Germline CDR1 is MNHNY and CDR2 is SVGAGI (reference sequence). The length of the CDR3 is 16 residues. The V and J ends lost 5 bases and 6 bases respectively, with 19 bases between them.

This chain links TRBV19 with TRBJ2-7; tentatively, D is TRBD2 (5 bases). The germline V gene encodes CDR1 LNHDA and CDR2 SQIVND (reference sequence). V was cut by 8 bases and J by 3 bases, with 17 bases left in between. This CDR3 comprises 14 residues. CDR3 amino acids: CASSSGNQFYEQYF. The DNA of the CDR3 is TGTGCCAGTTCCTCGGGGAATCAGTTCTACGAGCAGTACTTC.

The gene calls are TRBV19 and TRBJ2-7, with D perhaps TRBD2 (6 bases). The V gene lost 4 bases and the J gene lost 2 bases, with 15 bases spanning the gap. The germline V gene encodes CDR1 LNHDA and CDR2 SQIVND (reference sequence). The CDR3 runs to 15 residues. The chain's CDR3 is CASSTQLASAYEQYF. CDR3 coding DNA: TGTGCCAGTAGTACCCAGCTAGCGAGTGCCTACGAGCAGTACTTC.

The chain links TRBV6-5 to TRBJ1-1, with D possibly being TRBD1 (5 bases). This CDR3 is 13 amino acids long. The germline V gene encodes CDR1 MNHEY and CDR2 SVGAGI. V lost 6 bases, J lost 6 bases, and 14 bases lay in between. The CDR3 loop is CASRRPTEAEAFF. The CDR3 DNA sequence: TGTGCCAGCAGACGTCCGACAGAGGCTGAAGCTTTCTTT.

CDR3 DNA sequence: TGTGCCAGCAGCCAGGGGGCGAGGGCTTTCTTT. Its translation is CASSQGARAFF. This chain connects TRBV3-1 (or the pseudogene TRBV3-2) to TRBJ1-1; D possibly corresponds to TRBD1 (6 bases). V shed 3 bases and J shed 11 bases, with 10 bases lying between them. CDR3 length: 11 residues. The V gene's germline CDR1 is LGHDT and CDR2 YNNKEL (reference sequence).

The chain recombines TRBV12-5 with TRBJ1-1; tentative D call: TRBD1 (5 bases). The V gene's germline CDR1 is LGHNT and CDR2 FRNRAP. V was cut by 3 bases and J by 5 bases, with 10 bases left in between. The CDR3 is made up of 13 amino acids. In DNA, the CDR3 is TGTGCTAGTGGTTTAGGGGTAAGGACTGAAGCTTTCTTT. It translates to CASGLGVRTEAFF.

This clone was seen only a few times. The V and J genes are TRBV6-2 or TRBV6-3 and TRBJ1-2, with a weak D call TRBD1 (6 bases). V was cut by 0 bases and J by 3 bases, with 14 bases left in between. This CDR3 contains 16 residues. Germline loops: CDR1 MNHEY, CDR2 SVGEGT. The CDR3 here is CASSYSITGTYYGYTF. The CDR3, as DNA: TGTGCCAGCAGTTACTCGATCACAGGGACGTACTATGGCTACACCTTC.

The chain joins TRBV27 to TRBJ1-5, with 8 bases matching TRBD1. The length of the CDR3 is 13 residues. V gave up 5 bases and J gave up 6 bases; unmatched junction bases: 3. The germline V gene encodes CDR1 MNHEY and CDR2 SMNVEV (reference sequence). The CDR3 is CASSRTGIQPQHF. As DNA, the CDR3 is TGTGCCAGCAGTCGGACAGGGATTCAGCCCCAGCATTTT.

This chain uses TRBV7-9 with TRBJ2-3; D is perhaps TRBD2 (5 bases). Germline V lookup: CDR1 SEHNR, CDR2 FQNEAQ (reference sequence). This CDR3 spans 15 amino acids. The V end was cut by 1 base, the J end by 4 bases, with 12 bases between. Here the CDR3 reads CASSLGGSSADTQYF. CDR3 bases: TGTGCCAGCAGCTTAGGTGGGAGTAGCGCAGATACGCAGTATTTT.

V usage is TRBV6-4 and J usage is TRBJ2-5; TRBD1 matches at 7 bases. The CDR3 is made up of 15 amino acids. The V gene's germline CDR1 is MRHNA and CDR2 SNTAGT. Germline trimming cut 5 bases from V and 4 bases from J; bases unmatched to any gene: 10. The CDR3: CASSCVTGVGETQYF. The CDR3, as DNA: TGTGCCAGCAGTTGCGTAACAGGGGTGGGAGAGACCCAGTACTTC.

This clone was counted a single time. The chain is built from TRBV11-2 and TRBJ2-1; 9 bases fit TRBD2. V shed 0 bases, J shed 0 bases, and the junction held 3 bases outside the gene matches. Germline V gives CDR1 SGHAT, CDR2 FQNNGV. This CDR3 comprises 17 residues. CDR3 coding DNA: TGTGCCAGCAGCTTAGAACTAGCGGGTCGCTCCTACAATGAGCAGTTCTTC. The encoded protein is CASSLELAGRSYNEQFF.

V and J are TRBV7-3 and TRBJ2-1; D perhaps matches TRBD1 (6 bases). The V gene's germline CDR1 is SGHTA and CDR2 FQGTGA. The ends were cut back, 5 bases at V and 15 bases at J, with 20 bases in the middle. The CDR3 covers 13 residues. Here the CDR3 reads CASSPMPEGHRFF. CDR3 DNA sequence: TGTGCCAGCAGCCCGATGCCCGAGGGACACCGGTTCTTC.

This sequence joins TRBV5-1 and TRBJ2-2; TRBD2 might be the D (6 bases). The CDR3 runs to 14 residues. The germline gives CDR1 SGHRS, CDR2 YFSETQ. V was cut by 4 bases and J by 4 bases, with 11 bases left in between. In DNA form, the CDR3 reads TGCGCCAGCAGCGGAGGGAAATTCACCGGGGAGCTGTTTTTT. This gives the protein CASSGGKFTGELFF.